This T cell receptor beta chain was captured in a study of blood T cell repertoires in COVID-19. On the study more broadly: In each case, the material was cDNA or gDNA derived from T cells, B-cell-depleted T cells, or PBMCs.

In the original processing: Reference gene primer amplification gave estimated nucleated cell counts. Some clones are missing from TCRdb's copy, which holds only in-frame ones; the method was immunoSEQ multiplex PCR. Clone size and V and J calls were adopted from that table, with D and trimming inferred from the DNA. The data contain about 100,000 clones, about 85% of them singletons. In germline, CDR1 is SGDLS, CDR2 YYNGEE. This CDR3 comprises 14 residues. Trimming left V 4 bases short and J 5 bases short, with 13 bases between. The sample taken for sequencing was peripheral blood. The sequence was collected from a woman aged 70-85 years with active or convalescent COVID-19. J is TRBJ2-1 and V is TRBV9; a weak D match, TRBD2 (5 bases). CDR3 nucleotide sequence: TGTGCCAGCAGCCTAGCTAGTGTAAACAATGAGCAGTTCTTC. It codes for CASSLASVNNEQFF.